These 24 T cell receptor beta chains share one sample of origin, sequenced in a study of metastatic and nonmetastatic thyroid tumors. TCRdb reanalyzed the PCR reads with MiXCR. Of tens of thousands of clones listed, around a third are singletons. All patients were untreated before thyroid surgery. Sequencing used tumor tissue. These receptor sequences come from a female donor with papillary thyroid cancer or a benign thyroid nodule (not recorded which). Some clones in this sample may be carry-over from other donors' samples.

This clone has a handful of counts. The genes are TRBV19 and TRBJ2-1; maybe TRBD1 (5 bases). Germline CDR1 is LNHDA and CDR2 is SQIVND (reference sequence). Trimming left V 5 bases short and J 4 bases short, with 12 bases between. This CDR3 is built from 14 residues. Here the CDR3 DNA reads TGTGCCAGTAGTCGACAGACGTATTACAATGAGCAGTTCTTC. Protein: CASSRQTYYNEQFF.

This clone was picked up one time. This chain's CDR3 is CASSLVWDDQETQYF. As DNA, the CDR3 is TGTGCCAGCAGCTTGGTATGGGACGATCAAGAGACCCAGTACTTC. V and J are TRBV5-5 and TRBJ2-5; the D gene could be TRBD1 or TRBD2 (5 bases each). This CDR3 has 15 amino acids. Germline V gene data show CDR1 as SGHKS and CDR2 as YYEKEE (reference sequence). V lost 0 bases and J lost 2, with 11 bases in between.

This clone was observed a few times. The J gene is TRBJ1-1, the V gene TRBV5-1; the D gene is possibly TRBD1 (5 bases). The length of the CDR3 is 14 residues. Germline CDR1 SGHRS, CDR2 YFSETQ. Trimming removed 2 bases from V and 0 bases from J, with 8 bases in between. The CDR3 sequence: CASSFRQLNTEAFF. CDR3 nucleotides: TGCGCCAGCAGCTTCAGACAGCTGAACACTGAAGCTTTCTTT.

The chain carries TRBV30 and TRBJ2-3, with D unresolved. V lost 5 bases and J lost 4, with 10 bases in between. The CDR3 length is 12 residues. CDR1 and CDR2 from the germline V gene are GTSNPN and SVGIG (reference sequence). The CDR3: CAWSRAADTQYF. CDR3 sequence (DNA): TGTGCCTGGTCTCGGGCCGCAGATACGCAGTATTTT.

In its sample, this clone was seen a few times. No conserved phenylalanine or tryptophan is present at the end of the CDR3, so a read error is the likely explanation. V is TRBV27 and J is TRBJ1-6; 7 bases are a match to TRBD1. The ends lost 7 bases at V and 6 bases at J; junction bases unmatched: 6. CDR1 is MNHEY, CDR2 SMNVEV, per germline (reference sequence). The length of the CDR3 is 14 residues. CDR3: CASTSGTANSPLHL. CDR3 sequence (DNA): TGTGCCAGCACCTCCGGGACAGCTAATTCACCCCTCCACCTT.

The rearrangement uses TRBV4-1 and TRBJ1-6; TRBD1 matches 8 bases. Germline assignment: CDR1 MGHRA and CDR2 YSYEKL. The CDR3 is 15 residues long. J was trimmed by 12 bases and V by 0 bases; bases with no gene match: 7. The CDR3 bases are TGCGCCAGCAGCCAAGATCCCCGACAGGGGATACCCCTCCACTTT. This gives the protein CASSQDPRQGIPLHF.

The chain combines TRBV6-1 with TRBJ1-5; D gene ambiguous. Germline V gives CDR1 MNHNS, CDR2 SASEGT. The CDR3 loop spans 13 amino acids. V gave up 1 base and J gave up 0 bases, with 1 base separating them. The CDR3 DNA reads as TGTGCCAGCAGTGAAGGTAGCAATCAGCCCCAGCATTTT. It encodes CASSEGSNQPQHF.

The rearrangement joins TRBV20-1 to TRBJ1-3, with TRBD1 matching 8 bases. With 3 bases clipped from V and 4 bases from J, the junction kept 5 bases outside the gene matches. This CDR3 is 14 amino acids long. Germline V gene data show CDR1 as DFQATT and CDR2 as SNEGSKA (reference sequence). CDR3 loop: CSAREDRGGNTIYF. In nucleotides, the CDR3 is TGCAGTGCTAGGGAAGACAGGGGCGGAAACACCATATATTTT.

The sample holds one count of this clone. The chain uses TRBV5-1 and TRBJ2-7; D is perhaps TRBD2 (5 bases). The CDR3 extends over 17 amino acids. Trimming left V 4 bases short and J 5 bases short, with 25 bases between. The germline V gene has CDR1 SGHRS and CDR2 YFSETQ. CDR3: CASSDLLVGSSPNEQYF. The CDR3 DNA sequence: TGCGCCAGCAGCGATCTCCTGGTGGGGAGTTCCCCCAACGAGCAGTACTTC.

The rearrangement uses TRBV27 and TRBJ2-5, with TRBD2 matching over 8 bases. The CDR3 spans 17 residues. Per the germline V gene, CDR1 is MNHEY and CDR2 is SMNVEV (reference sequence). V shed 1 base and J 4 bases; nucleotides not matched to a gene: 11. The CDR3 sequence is CASSLLGAGAGGETQYF. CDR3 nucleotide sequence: TGTGCCAGCAGTTTATTAGGAGCGGGAGCCGGGGGAGAGACCCAGTACTTC.

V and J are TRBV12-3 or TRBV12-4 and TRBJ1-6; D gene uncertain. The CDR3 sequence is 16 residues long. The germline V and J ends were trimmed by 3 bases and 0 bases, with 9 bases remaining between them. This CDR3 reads CASSLRPSSYNSPLHF. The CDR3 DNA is TGTGCCAGCAGTTTGCGACCGAGCTCCTATAATTCACCCCTCCACTTT.

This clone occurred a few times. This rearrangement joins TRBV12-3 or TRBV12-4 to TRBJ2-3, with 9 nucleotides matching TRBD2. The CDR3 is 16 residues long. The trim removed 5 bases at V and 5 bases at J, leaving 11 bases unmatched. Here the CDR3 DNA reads TGTGCCAGCAGTCATCTCTCGCGGGGGGGCAAAGATACGCAGTATTTT. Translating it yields CASSHLSRGGKDTQYF.

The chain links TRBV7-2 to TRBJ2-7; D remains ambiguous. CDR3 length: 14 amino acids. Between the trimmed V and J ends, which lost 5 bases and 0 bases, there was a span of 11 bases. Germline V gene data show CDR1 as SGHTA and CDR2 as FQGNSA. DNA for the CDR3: TGTGCCAGCAGCGCGGACGGATACTCCTACGAGCAGTACTTC. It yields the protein CASSADGYSYEQYF.

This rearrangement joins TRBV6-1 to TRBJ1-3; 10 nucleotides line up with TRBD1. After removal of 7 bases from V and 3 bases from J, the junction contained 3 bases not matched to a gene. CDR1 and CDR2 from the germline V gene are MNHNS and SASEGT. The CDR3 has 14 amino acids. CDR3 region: CASTWDRGGNTIYF. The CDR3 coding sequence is TGTGCCAGCACCTGGGACAGGGGTGGAAACACCATATATTTT.

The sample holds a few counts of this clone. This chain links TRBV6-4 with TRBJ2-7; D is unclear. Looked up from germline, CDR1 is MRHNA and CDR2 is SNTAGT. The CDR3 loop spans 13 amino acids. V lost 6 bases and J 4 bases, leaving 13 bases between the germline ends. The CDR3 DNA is TGTGCCAGCAGATCGGACCCCTTTTACGAGCAGTACTTC. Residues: CASRSDPFYEQYF.

CDR3 nucleotide sequence: TGTGCCAGCAGTGAAGAACCAGGGATCTACGAGCAGTACTTC. This encodes CASSEEPGIYEQYF. The chain uses TRBV6-1 and TRBJ2-7; tentative D call: TRBD1 (5 bases). Germline lookup yields CDR1 MNHNS and CDR2 SASEGT. The CDR3 loop spans 14 amino acids. V lost 1 base to trimming and J lost 3 bases, with 10 bases between them.

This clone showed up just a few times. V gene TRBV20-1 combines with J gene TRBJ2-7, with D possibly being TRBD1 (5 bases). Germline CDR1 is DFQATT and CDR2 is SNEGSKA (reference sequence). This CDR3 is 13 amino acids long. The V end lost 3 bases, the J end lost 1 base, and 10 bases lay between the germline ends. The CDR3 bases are TGCAGTGCTAGGGAGACAGAGTCCTACGAGCAGTACTTC. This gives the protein CSARETESYEQYF.

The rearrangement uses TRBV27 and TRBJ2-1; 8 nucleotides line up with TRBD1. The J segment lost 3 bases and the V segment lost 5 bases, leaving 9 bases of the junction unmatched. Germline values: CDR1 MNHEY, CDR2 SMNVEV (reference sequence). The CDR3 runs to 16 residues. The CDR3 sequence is CASSTQGVKLYNEQFF. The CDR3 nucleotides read TGTGCCAGCAGTACACAGGGGGTTAAGCTCTACAATGAGCAGTTCTTC.

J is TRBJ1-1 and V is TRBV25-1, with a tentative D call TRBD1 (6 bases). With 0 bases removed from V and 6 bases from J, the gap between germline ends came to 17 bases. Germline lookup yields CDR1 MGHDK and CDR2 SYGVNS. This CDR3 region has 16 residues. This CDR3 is CASSEYTPGAGSEAFF. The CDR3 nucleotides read TGTGCCAGCAGTGAATACACTCCGGGGGCAGGATCTGAAGCTTTCTTT.

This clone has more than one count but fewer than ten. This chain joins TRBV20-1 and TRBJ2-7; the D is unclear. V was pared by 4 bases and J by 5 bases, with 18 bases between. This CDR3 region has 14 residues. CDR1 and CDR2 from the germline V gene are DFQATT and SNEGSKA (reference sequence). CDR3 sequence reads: CSATDPFPSNEQYF. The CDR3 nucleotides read TGCAGTGCTACAGATCCCTTCCCCTCTAACGAGCAGTACTTC.

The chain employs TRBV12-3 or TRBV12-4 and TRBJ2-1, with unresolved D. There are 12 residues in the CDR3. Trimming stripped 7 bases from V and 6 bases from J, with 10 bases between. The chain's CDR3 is CASTLYGNEQFF. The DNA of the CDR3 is TGTGCCAGCACCCTGTATGGCAATGAGCAGTTCTTC.

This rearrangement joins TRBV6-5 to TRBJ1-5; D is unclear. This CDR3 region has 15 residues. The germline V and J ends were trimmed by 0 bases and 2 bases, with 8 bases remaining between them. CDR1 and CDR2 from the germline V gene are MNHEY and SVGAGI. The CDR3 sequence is CASSYSSGGNQPQHF. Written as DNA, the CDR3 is TGTGCCAGCAGTTACTCATCCGGGGGCAATCAGCCCCAGCATTTT.

The CDR3 region is CASSESPGTGELFF. CDR3 coding DNA: TGTGCCAGCAGTGAATCTCCGGGCACCGGGGAGCTGTTTTTT. This chain uses TRBV6-1 with TRBJ2-2, with D unclear. The germline gives CDR1 MNHNS, CDR2 SASEGT. The CDR3 spans 14 residues. Between the trimmed V and J ends, which lost 2 bases and 4 bases, there was a span of 8 bases.

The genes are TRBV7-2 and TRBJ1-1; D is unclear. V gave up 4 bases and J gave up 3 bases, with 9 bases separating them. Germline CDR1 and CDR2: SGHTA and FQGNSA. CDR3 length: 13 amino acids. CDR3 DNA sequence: TGTGCCAGCAGCTCAAAACTGGACACTGAAGCTTTCTTT. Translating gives CASSSKLDTEAFF.